This TCR beta chain was recovered during a study of shared clonotypes between healthy human individuals (dated by TCRdb to the early 2020s). In the study overall: Two women and three men aged 18 to 49 years were included in the cohort. Per donor, three plates each were used for CD4 naive and CD4 memory, two for CD8 naive, and one for CD8 memory. Blood TCR repertoires of several healthy adults were deeply sequenced to estimate repertoire size and the extent of clonotype sharing between individuals. Libraries were prepared and TCR repertoires were sequenced by different laboratories using diverse techniques, in order to increase sequencing depth and limit assay-specific biases. Between about 0.94 and 8.9 billion PBMCs per donor were obtained by leukapheresis.

Beyond this particular receptor, the publication reports: Pairwise subsampling indicated that sequencing depth was expected to affect the degree of clonotype sharing among donors. Sampling was restricted to blood, and TCR repertoires in tissue are likely to differ from TCR repertoires in blood. Naive subsets generally had larger estimated clonotype richness than memory subsets did. When several donors were compared, the shared fraction of clonotypes was 5% to 6.5% for naive CD4, roughly 3.4% for naive CD8, 2% to 2.5% for memory CD4, and 0.35% to 0.4% for memory CD8. Higher generation probabilities were observed for clonotypes shared by all four sorted-subset donors than for non-shared clonotypes. Incomplete sequencing was indicated by rarefaction of sorted-subset datasets, despite the large sequencing depth. Because the study included only a small number of donors, the genetic and exposure-history diversity represented was limited.

CDR1 SGHVS and CDR2 FNYEAQ were looked up in the germline V gene. There are 14 amino acids in the CDR3, from cysteine to phenylalanine inclusive. The DNA shown is the 42-base CDR3, in frame from base 1. Between the V and J ends, shortened by 1 base and 4 bases respectively, the junction contains 9 bases. As to this clone: Its cognate antigen has yet to be identified. Base qualities are not at hand, and no much larger clone is one base apart.

CD8 naive samples were obtained by positive selection for CCR7 among CD45RO-negative cells, yielding a CD45RA+CCR7+ population from which TemRA cells were excluded. The donors were healthy, HIV-negative adults with no recently reported acute infections or vaccinations. Every donor was a Caucasian adult living in Nashville, Tennessee, USA. Blood was obtained by leukapheresis, after which PBMCs were separated by Ficoll-Histopaque density gradient centrifugation and cryopreserved in liquid nitrogen vapor phase. Analytical flow cytometry was used to check the purity and quantity of every magnetically sorted T cell population. From each sorted fraction, genomic DNA was isolated and quantified by UV absorbance on a Nanodrop 2000c. TCR CDR3 regions were amplified from genomic DNA by multiplex PCR using the deep immunoSEQ assay. Extracted genomic DNA from each cell subset was spread evenly across all wells of several immunoSEQ 96-well plates, with each plate serving as a replicate. Each replicate PCR for sorted subsets received around 210 ng genomic DNA, equal to some 32,000 T cell genomes. Purified libraries were quantified with a Qubit 3.0 fluorometer, sized on a Bioanalyzer 2100, and re-quantified with the KAPA Library Quantification kit. Every immunoSEQ 96-well plate was sequenced on a dedicated single-read 150-cycle Illumina NextSeq 550 flow cell. Per the authors' processing: The immunoSEQ output contained only junctional sequences without quality scores, so filtering could not match that applied to full-length reads. Sequences were annotated with PyIR, a Python wrapper for IgBLAST v1.9, and V/J genes and CDR3 were assigned using IMGT germline references. Any read was removed if the V/J assignment was weak (E-value above 1e-6), the CDR3 was missing, or the read contained stop codons, out-of-frame junctions, or ambiguous translated residues. V3J clonotypes were defined by identical inferred V gene, J gene, and CDR3 amino acid sequence. Percentage overlap between repertoires was calculated by dividing the number of shared unique clonotypes by the size of the smaller repertoire. Repertoire richness was assessed with RTK rarefaction, the Chao1 estimator, and Recon v2.1 estimates of unobserved clonotypes. For all TCRbeta clonotypes obtained by the gDNA method from a few donors, generation probabilities were computed with OLGA. TCRdb took this table from immuneACCESS and kept in-frame rearrangements with V and J called. Such tables lack part of the clones; where checked against another copy, unresolved V genes explain under half of the gap, and the rest is unexplained. For V, J and clone size, that table is used; D and trimming come from the DNA. The sample table lists fewer than 800,000 clones, under 95% of them with a count of one. About 24% of the sample rests with the top ten.

The chain was built from TRBV7-6 and TRBJ2-3, with the D segment identity uncertain. The sequence was collected from a man aged 25 to 40 in good health. Sequencing used naive CD8+ T cells sorted from blood. According to the study, the label for this sample's cell subset or site signals: CD45RA+CCR7+. At the DNA level, the sequence is TGTGCCAGCAGCTTAGGGAGCCCCCCAGATACGCAGTATTTT. The translation is CASSLGSPPDTQYF. The CDR3 plus the reference TRBV7-6 and TRBJ2-3 genes for the other parts give the full variable domain: GAGVSQSPRYKVTKRGQDVALRCDPISGHVSLYWYRQALGQGPEFLTYFNYEAQQDKSGLPNDRFSAERPEGSISTLTIQRTEQRDSAMYRCASSLGSPPDTQYFGPGTRLTVL.